This TCR beta chain stems from a study of cytomegalovirus exposure and HLA in healthy donors. General study results and limits: Within the approximately 130 validation repertoires, first-cohort TCR clusters tended to co-occur, according to a later analysis.

Using immunoSEQ multiplex PCR, the repertoire was profiled, and TCRdb retains in-frame clones only, with some absent. This table has tens of thousands of clones, approximately 95% appearing once. Concerning this clone: Its target is not known.

The V end lost 4 bases, the J end lost 8 bases, and 13 bases lay between the germline ends. The CDR3 extends over 13 amino acids. Looked up from germline, CDR1 is SGDLS and CDR2 is YYNGEE. The donors were part of the validation cohort, which consisted of under 150 subjects and was separate from the first cohort of hundreds of subjects. Input material: PBMCs. This clonotype originated in a woman between 18 and 29 years old in good health and CMV-seronegative. The chain couples TRBV9 to TRBJ2-1; no reliable D call. The CDR3 reads CASSPPLTYEQFF. CDR3 nucleotide sequence: TGTGCCAGCAGCCCTCCCCTTACATATGAGCAGTTCTTC.